A selection of T cell receptor beta chains follows, all from one sample in a study of T cell responses to AZD1222 COVID-19 vaccine. The assay was immunoSEQ multiplex PCR, and TCRdb's table has in-frame clones only and misses some. The sample carries approximately 120,000 clones, approximately 87% recorded once. Specimen: peripheral blood, collected on day 0 of AZD1222 vaccination. Source of these receptors: an adult in good health. Both conserved end residues are part of each CDR3. A D gene is named only where the DNA matches it firmly. Rows give clone size only sometimes, using once, few, many, or a class for an expanded clone.

V gene: TRBV29-1; J gene: TRBJ2-1; CDR3 length: 13; D gene: TRBD2; clone size: -; CDR3 DNA: TGCAGCGCTAAAGCGGGAGGATACAATGAGCAGTTCTTC; CDR3 protein: CSAKAGGYNEQFF
V gene: TRBV28; J gene: TRBJ1-1; CDR3 length: 14; D gene: TRBD1; clone size: -; CDR3 DNA: TGTGCCAGCACCCTACCAGGGGGCCGAACTGAAGCTTTCTTT; CDR3 protein: CASTLPGGRTEAFF
V gene: TRBV5-1; J gene: TRBJ2-2; CDR3 length: 20; D gene: TRBD2; clone size: -; CDR3 DNA: TGCGCCAGCAGCTTGGCATCCCCCCCAGCGGGAGGGTCCGACACCGGGGAGCTGTTTTTT; CDR3 protein: CASSLASPPAGGSDTGELFF
V gene: TRBV15; J gene: TRBJ2-3; CDR3 length: 15; D gene: TRBD1; clone size: -; CDR3 DNA: TGTGCCACCAGCAGAGGAGGACAGGGCACAGATACGCAGTATTTT; CDR3 protein: CATSRGGQGTDTQYF
V gene: TRBV4-3; J gene: TRBJ1-4; CDR3 length: 13; D gene: -; clone size: -; CDR3 DNA: TGCGCCAGCAGCCACCCCATCGGTGAAAAACTGTTTTTT; CDR3 protein: CASSHPIGEKLFF
V gene: TRBV19; J gene: TRBJ1-2; CDR3 length: 11; D gene: -; clone size: -; CDR3 DNA: TGTGCCAGTAGAACAGCCTATGGCTACACCTTC; CDR3 protein: CASRTAYGYTF
V gene: TRBV27; J gene: TRBJ2-2; CDR3 length: 15; D gene: TRBD1; clone size: -; CDR3 DNA: TGTGCCAGCAGTTTAGAGGACAGGGGGTTCGGGGAGCTGTTTTTT; CDR3 protein: CASSLEDRGFGELFF
V gene: TRBV5-6; J gene: TRBJ2-3; CDR3 length: 15; D gene: -; clone size: -; CDR3 DNA: TGTGCCAGCAGCTTACCGGACGGAATCACAGATACGCAGTATTTT; CDR3 protein: CASSLPDGITDTQYF
V gene: TRBV6-6; J gene: TRBJ1-5; CDR3 length: 16; D gene: -; clone size: -; CDR3 DNA: TGTGCCAGCAGTACCTCAGACGGACTCGTGGATCAGCCCCAGCATTTT; CDR3 protein: CASSTSDGLVDQPQHF
V gene: TRBV6-2/TRBV6-3; J gene: TRBJ2-3; CDR3 length: 14; D gene: TRBD2; clone size: -; CDR3 DNA: TGTGCCAGCAGTTCCATAGCGGGACGTTATACGCAGTATTTT; CDR3 protein: CASSSIAGRYTQYF
V gene: TRBV5-1; J gene: TRBJ2-1; CDR3 length: 16; D gene: -; clone size: -; CDR3 DNA: TGCGCCAGCAGCTTGGTAGCGACCCACTCCTACAATGAGCAGTTCTTC; CDR3 protein: CASSLVATHSYNEQFF
V gene: TRBV6-5; J gene: TRBJ1-5; CDR3 length: 15; D gene: -; clone size: -; CDR3 DNA: TGTGCCAGCAGGAGGGTAGGGGTGAGCAATCAGCCCCAGCATTTT; CDR3 protein: CASRRVGVSNQPQHF
V gene: TRBV19; J gene: TRBJ2-1; CDR3 length: 18; D gene: TRBD2; clone size: few; CDR3 DNA: TGTGCCAGTAGTAAGGGGACGACCTGGACTAGCGGGACTTATGAGCAGTTCTTC; CDR3 protein: CASSKGTTWTSGTYEQFF
V gene: TRBV19; J gene: TRBJ1-1; CDR3 length: 14; D gene: TRBD1; clone size: -; CDR3 DNA: TGTGCCAGTAGCATAGGACAGGGGTACACTGAAGCTTTCTTT; CDR3 protein: CASSIGQGYTEAFF
V gene: TRBV4-1; J gene: TRBJ2-3; CDR3 length: 13; D gene: -; clone size: -; CDR3 DNA: TGCGCCAGCAGCCACCCCCGCACAGATACGCAGTATTTT; CDR3 protein: CASSHPRTDTQYF
V gene: TRBV19; J gene: TRBJ2-3; CDR3 length: 15; D gene: TRBD1; clone size: -; CDR3 DNA: TGTGCCAGTAGCCGGGGACAGGGTGTTCCAGATACGCAGTATTTT; CDR3 protein: CASSRGQGVPDTQYF
V gene: TRBV24-1; J gene: TRBJ1-1; CDR3 length: 14; D gene: TRBD1; clone size: -; CDR3 DNA: TGTGCCACCAGTGATAGTGACAGGGGCCCTGAAGCTTTCTTT; CDR3 protein: CATSDSDRGPEAFF
V gene: TRBV20-1; J gene: TRBJ1-1; CDR3 length: 11; D gene: -; clone size: -; CDR3 DNA: TGCAGTGCTAGAGGGGGGGCTGAAGCTTTCTTT; CDR3 protein: CSARGGAEAFF
V gene: TRBV20-1; J gene: TRBJ2-5; CDR3 length: 11; D gene: -; clone size: -; CDR3 DNA: TGCAGTGCTTGGGACACTAAGACCCAGTACTTC; CDR3 protein: CSAWDTKTQYF
V gene: TRBV18; J gene: TRBJ1-4; CDR3 length: 15; D gene: -; clone size: -; CDR3 DNA: TGTGCCAGCTCACCCTCCGCAGGTATCGATGAAAAACTGTTTTTT; CDR3 protein: CASSPSAGIDEKLFF
V gene: TRBV18; J gene: TRBJ1-5; CDR3 length: 12; D gene: -; clone size: few; CDR3 DNA: TGTGCCAGCTCACCCCCAAATCAGCCCCAGCATTTT; CDR3 protein: CASSPPNQPQHF
V gene: TRBV7-9; J gene: TRBJ1-2; CDR3 length: 14; D gene: -; clone size: -; CDR3 DNA: TGTGCCAGCAGCAGCAGGACAGTAGACTATGGCTACACCTTC; CDR3 protein: CASSSRTVDYGYTF
V gene: TRBV20-1; J gene: TRBJ2-1; CDR3 length: 15; D gene: TRBD2; clone size: -; CDR3 DNA: TGCAGTGCTAGTAAGGCTAGCGGGGGGTTCAATGAGCAGTTCTTC; CDR3 protein: CSASKASGGFNEQFF
V gene: TRBV29-1; J gene: TRBJ1-1; CDR3 length: 15; D gene: -; clone size: few; CDR3 DNA: TGCAGCGTTGAATCGTACGGGGGCATGAACACTGAAGCTTTCTTT; CDR3 protein: CSVESYGGMNTEAFF
V gene: TRBV4-2; J gene: TRBJ2-1; CDR3 length: 12; D gene: -; clone size: -; CDR3 DNA: TGTGCCAGCAGCCCTGCCAACAATGAGCAGTTCTTC; CDR3 protein: CASSPANNEQFF
V gene: TRBV27; J gene: TRBJ1-5; CDR3 length: 15; D gene: TRBD1; clone size: -; CDR3 DNA: TGTGCCAGCAGTCACGGGACAGTAAGCAATCAGCCCCAGCATTTT; CDR3 protein: CASSHGTVSNQPQHF
V gene: TRBV9; J gene: TRBJ2-3; CDR3 length: 15; D gene: TRBD2; clone size: -; CDR3 DNA: TGTGCCAGCAGCGTTAGCGGGAGGGCGTCAGATACGCAGTATTTT; CDR3 protein: CASSVSGRASDTQYF
V gene: TRBV20-1; J gene: TRBJ2-1; CDR3 length: 11; D gene: -; clone size: -; CDR3 DNA: TGCAGTGCTAGAGATAATAAAGGGGAGTTCTTC; CDR3 protein: CSARDNKGEFF
V gene: TRBV28; J gene: TRBJ1-2; CDR3 length: 12; D gene: TRBD1; clone size: -; CDR3 DNA: TGTGCCAGCACCCTCGGGACAGGGCAATGGACCTTC; CDR3 protein: CASTLGTGQWTF
V gene: TRBV3-1/TRBV3-2; J gene: TRBJ2-2; CDR3 length: 15; D gene: -; clone size: -; CDR3 DNA: TGTGCCAGCAGTCCTGGACCTAGGGACACCGGGGAGCTGTTTTTT; CDR3 protein: CASSPGPRDTGELFF
V gene: TRBV30; J gene: TRBJ2-1; CDR3 length: 13; D gene: -; clone size: -; CDR3 DNA: TGTGCCTGGAGAAGGCAAGCCAGGAATGAGCAGTTCTTC; CDR3 protein: CAWRRQARNEQFF
V gene: TRBV9; J gene: TRBJ1-5; CDR3 length: 14; D gene: TRBD1; clone size: -; CDR3 DNA: TGTGCCAGCAGCGGAGACAGGGGCGATCAGCCCCAGCATTTT; CDR3 protein: CASSGDRGDQPQHF
V gene: TRBV6-5; J gene: TRBJ2-7; CDR3 length: 15; D gene: TRBD1; clone size: -; CDR3 DNA: TGTGCCAGCAGACCGACCTCCGGGACAGGCAACGAGCAGTACTTC; CDR3 protein: CASRPTSGTGNEQYF
V gene: TRBV24-1; J gene: TRBJ2-1; CDR3 length: 16; D gene: -; clone size: -; CDR3 DNA: TGTGCCACCAGGACCCGCGGATCCGGTGTTCACAATGAGCAGTTCTTC; CDR3 protein: CATRTRGSGVHNEQFF
V gene: TRBV6-2/TRBV6-3; J gene: TRBJ2-2; CDR3 length: 18; D gene: TRBD1; clone size: -; CDR3 DNA: TGTGCCAGCAGTTACTCTAAGGGAGGACAGGGGGCCGTCGGGGAGCTGTTTTTT; CDR3 protein: CASSYSKGGQGAVGELFF
V gene: TRBV24-1; J gene: TRBJ2-1; CDR3 length: 16; D gene: TRBD2; clone size: -; CDR3 DNA: TGTGCCACCAGTGACGCCGGGAGGGCCCCCTACAATGAGCAGTTCTTC; CDR3 protein: CATSDAGRAPYNEQFF
V gene: TRBV19; J gene: TRBJ1-5; CDR3 length: 12; D gene: -; clone size: -; CDR3 DNA: TGTGCCAGTAGCGGGGAGGCTCAGCCCCAGCATTTT; CDR3 protein: CASSGEAQPQHF
V gene: TRBV27; J gene: TRBJ2-4; CDR3 length: 12; D gene: TRBD1; clone size: -; CDR3 DNA: TGTGCCAGCATGGGACAGGGGGACATTCAGTACTTC; CDR3 protein: CASMGQGDIQYF
V gene: TRBV7-2; J gene: TRBJ2-1; CDR3 length: 15; D gene: TRBD2; clone size: -; CDR3 DNA: TGTGCCAGCAGCCCACCCGGGACTAGCGGAAATGAGCAGTTCTTC; CDR3 protein: CASSPPGTSGNEQFF
V gene: TRBV4-3; J gene: TRBJ1-2; CDR3 length: 15; D gene: -; clone size: once; CDR3 DNA: TGCGCCAGCAGCCAAGGGCTCACTTTTGACTATGGCTACACCTTC; CDR3 protein: CASSQGLTFDYGYTF
V gene: TRBV28; J gene: TRBJ2-5; CDR3 length: 14; D gene: -; clone size: -; CDR3 DNA: TGTGCCAGCAGCAAGTCCGGGACTGGGGGGACCCAGTACTTC; CDR3 protein: CASSKSGTGGTQYF
V gene: TRBV28; J gene: TRBJ1-2; CDR3 length: 15; D gene: -; clone size: once; CDR3 DNA: TGTGCCAGCAGGTTACCCAACTCCAGAGACGGTGGCTACACCTTC; CDR3 protein: CASRLPNSRDGGYTF
V gene: TRBV6-5; J gene: TRBJ1-1; CDR3 length: 13; D gene: -; clone size: -; CDR3 DNA: TGTGCCAGCAGTTACTCGGGGGGCACTGAAGCTTTCTTT; CDR3 protein: CASSYSGGTEAFF
V gene: TRBV11-1; J gene: TRBJ1-4; CDR3 length: 14; D gene: TRBD1; clone size: -; CDR3 DNA: TGTGCCAGCAGCACCGGACAGGGAACGGAAAAACTGTTTTTT; CDR3 protein: CASSTGQGTEKLFF
V gene: TRBV4-1; J gene: TRBJ1-5; CDR3 length: 15; D gene: TRBD1; clone size: -; CDR3 DNA: TGCGCCAGCAGCCACCCCGACAGGGGAGATCAGCCCCAGCATTTT; CDR3 protein: CASSHPDRGDQPQHF
V gene: TRBV29-1; J gene: TRBJ1-1; CDR3 length: 13; D gene: -; clone size: -; CDR3 DNA: TGCAGCGTTGTAAGTGGTTTTTTCACTGAAGCTTTCTTT; CDR3 protein: CSVVSGFFTEAFF
V gene: TRBV15; J gene: TRBJ1-4; CDR3 length: 14; D gene: TRBD1; clone size: -; CDR3 DNA: TGTGCCACCAGCAGGGACAGGGTGGGGGAAAAACTGTTTTTT; CDR3 protein: CATSRDRVGEKLFF
V gene: TRBV18; J gene: TRBJ2-1; CDR3 length: 14; D gene: -; clone size: -; CDR3 DNA: TGTGCCAGCTCACCAATTAGCTCCTACAATGAGCAGTTCTTC; CDR3 protein: CASSPISSYNEQFF
V gene: TRBV30; J gene: TRBJ1-6; CDR3 length: 11; D gene: -; clone size: -; CDR3 DNA: TGTGCCTGGAGCCACAAGGAGTCCCTCCACTTT; CDR3 protein: CAWSHKESLHF
V gene: TRBV10-3; J gene: TRBJ1-6; CDR3 length: 14; D gene: -; clone size: -; CDR3 DNA: TGTGCCATCACGTCGGGGGATGGATATTCACCCCTCCACTTT; CDR3 protein: CAITSGDGYSPLHF
V gene: TRBV6-5; J gene: TRBJ1-1; CDR3 length: 14; D gene: TRBD1; clone size: once; CDR3 DNA: TGTGCCAGCAGTCCTAACAGGGGTAACACTGAAGCTTTCTTT; CDR3 protein: CASSPNRGNTEAFF
V gene: TRBV9; J gene: TRBJ1-2; CDR3 length: 15; D gene: -; clone size: -; CDR3 DNA: TGTGCCAGCAGCGTAGAGGCAGGCCGGGGCTATGGCTACACCTTC; CDR3 protein: CASSVEAGRGYGYTF
V gene: TRBV28; J gene: TRBJ2-7; CDR3 length: 14; D gene: TRBD1; clone size: -; CDR3 DNA: TGTGCCAGCATCGGCCAGGGGGCAAATTACGAGCAGTACTTC; CDR3 protein: CASIGQGANYEQYF
V gene: TRBV5-6; J gene: TRBJ2-1; CDR3 length: 15; D gene: -; clone size: -; CDR3 DNA: TGTGCCAGCAGCCGGGACTGGAGCTCCTACAATGAGCAGTTCTTC; CDR3 protein: CASSRDWSSYNEQFF
V gene: TRBV27; J gene: TRBJ1-1; CDR3 length: 14; D gene: -; clone size: -; CDR3 DNA: TGTGCCAGCAGTTTAGGGGCGCCGGGGACTGAAGCTTTCTTT; CDR3 protein: CASSLGAPGTEAFF
V gene: TRBV5-4; J gene: TRBJ2-5; CDR3 length: 14; D gene: -; clone size: -; CDR3 DNA: TGTGCCAGCAGCTTGGAGACAGGGAGGGCGACCCAGTACTTC; CDR3 protein: CASSLETGRATQYF
V gene: TRBV6-2/TRBV6-3; J gene: TRBJ2-2; CDR3 length: 15; D gene: TRBD2; clone size: -; CDR3 DNA: TGTGCCAGCAGCCTAGCGGGACCTCGAACCGGGGAGCTGTTTTTT; CDR3 protein: CASSLAGPRTGELFF
V gene: TRBV28; J gene: TRBJ1-2; CDR3 length: 14; D gene: TRBD1; clone size: -; CDR3 DNA: TGTGCCAGCAGGAACCCACAGGGGGCGTGGGGCTACACCTTC; CDR3 protein: CASRNPQGAWGYTF
V gene: TRBV7-2; J gene: TRBJ1-1; CDR3 length: 17; D gene: TRBD1; clone size: -; CDR3 DNA: TGTGCCAGCACCGTTGACTCAAACAGGGGTTTAGGGACTGAAGCTTTCTTT; CDR3 protein: CASTVDSNRGLGTEAFF